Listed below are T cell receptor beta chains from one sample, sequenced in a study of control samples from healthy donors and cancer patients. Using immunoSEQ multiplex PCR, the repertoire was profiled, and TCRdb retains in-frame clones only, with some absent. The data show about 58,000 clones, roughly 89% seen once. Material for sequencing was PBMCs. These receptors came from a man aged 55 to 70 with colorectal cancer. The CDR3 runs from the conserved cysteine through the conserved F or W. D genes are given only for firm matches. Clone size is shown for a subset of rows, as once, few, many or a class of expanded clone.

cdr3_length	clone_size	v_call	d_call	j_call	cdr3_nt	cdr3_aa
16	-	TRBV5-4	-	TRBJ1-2	TGTGCCAGCAGCTTCGACAGGTCCTGGGGGGACTATGGCTACACCTTC	CASSFDRSWGDYGYTF
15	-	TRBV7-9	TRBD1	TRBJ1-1	TGTGCCAGCAGCTCTTCCGGGACAGCGAACACTGAAGCTTTCTTT	CASSSSGTANTEAFF
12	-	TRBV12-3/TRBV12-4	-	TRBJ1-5	TGTGCCAGCAGCAACAGGAATCAGCCCCAGCATTTT	CASSNRNQPQHF
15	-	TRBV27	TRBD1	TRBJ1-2	TGTGCCAGCAGTTTATCGGCAGGGGGCCCCTATGGCTACACCTTC	CASSLSAGGPYGYTF
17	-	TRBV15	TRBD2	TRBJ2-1	TGTGCCACCAGCAGGGGAATAGCGGGCGGCACTAACAATGAGCAGTTCTTC	CATSRGIAGGTNNEQFF
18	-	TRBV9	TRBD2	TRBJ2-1	TGTGCCAGCAGCTTTCTTAGCGGGGGGGTTTCCTCCTACAATGAGCAGTTCTTC	CASSFLSGGVSSYNEQFF
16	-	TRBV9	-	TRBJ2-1	TGTGCCAGCAGCGTAGTAAGCCAGCTTTCCTACAATGAGCAGTTCTTC	CASSVVSQLSYNEQFF
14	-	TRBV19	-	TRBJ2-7	TGTGCCAGTAGTCTAACAGGCCGCTCCTACGAGCAGTACTTC	CASSLTGRSYEQYF
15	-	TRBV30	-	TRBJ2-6	TGTGCCTGGACCCCTGGGAGCTCTGGGGCCAACGTCCTGACTTTC	CAWTPGSSGANVLTF
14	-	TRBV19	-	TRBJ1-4	TGTGCCAGTAGTGCCGGGTTCTCTAATGAAAAACTGTTTTTT	CASSAGFSNEKLFF
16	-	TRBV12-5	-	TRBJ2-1	TGTGCTAGTGGTTTGGTGAGGACAGACTGGATCAATGAGCAGTTCTTC	CASGLVRTDWINEQFF
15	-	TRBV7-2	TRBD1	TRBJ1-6	TGTGCCAGCAGCCCGACAGGGGGTATGGGTTCACCCCTCCACTTT	CASSPTGGMGSPLHF
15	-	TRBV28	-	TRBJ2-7	TGTGCCAGCATTTCCCGGGGCAGGGCCCCCTACGAGCAGTACTTC	CASISRGRAPYEQYF
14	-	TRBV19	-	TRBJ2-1	TGTGCCAGTAGTATTGGCCGACAGTACAATGAGCAGTTCTTC	CASSIGRQYNEQFF
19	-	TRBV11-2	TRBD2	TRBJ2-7	TGTGCCAGCAGCTTCGAAACGGGACTAGCGGGCGCATTTTCCTACGAGCAGTACTTC	CASSFETGLAGAFSYEQYF
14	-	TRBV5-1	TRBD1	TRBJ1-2	TGCGCCAGCAGCTTGACAGGGGGAGGAGATGGCTACACCTTC	CASSLTGGGDGYTF
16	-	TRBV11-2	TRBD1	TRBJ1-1	TGTGCCAGCAGCCTCCGTCAGGACAGGTTGAACACTGAAGCTTTCTTT	CASSLRQDRLNTEAFF
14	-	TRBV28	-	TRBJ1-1	TGTGCCAGCAATCCCGGAGGCAGGGCCGCTGAAGCTTTCTTT	CASNPGGRAAEAFF
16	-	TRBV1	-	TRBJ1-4	TGCACCAGCAGCCTAAGATGGTCGGTGGCCAATGAAAAACTGTTTTTT	CTSSLRWSVANEKLFF
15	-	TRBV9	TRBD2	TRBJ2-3	TGTGCCAGCAGCGTCCGGTCGGGAGGTTCCAATACGCAGTATTTT	CASSVRSGGSNTQYF
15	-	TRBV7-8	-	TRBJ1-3	TGTGCCAGCAGCTCCGCGGGGGTCTCTGGAAACACCATATATTTT	CASSSAGVSGNTIYF
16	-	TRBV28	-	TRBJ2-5	TGTGCCAGCAGTTCCTACTCCGGCGTAGGGGGGAAGACCCAGTACTTC	CASSSYSGVGGKTQYF
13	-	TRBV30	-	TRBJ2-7	TGTGCCTGGAGTACCAGCTTGAGCTACGAGCAGTACTTC	CAWSTSLSYEQYF
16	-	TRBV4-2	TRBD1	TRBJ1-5	TGTGCCAGCAGCTTACGGACAGGGTTGAGCAATCAGCCCCAGCATTTT	CASSLRTGLSNQPQHF
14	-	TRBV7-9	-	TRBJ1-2	TGTGCCAGCAGCTTAAGTGGGGCAGGGCTTGGCTACACCTTC	CASSLSGAGLGYTF
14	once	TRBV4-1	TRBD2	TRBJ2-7	TGCGCCAGCAGCCACCCGGGAGGACCTCCCGAGCAGTACTTC	CASSHPGGPPEQYF
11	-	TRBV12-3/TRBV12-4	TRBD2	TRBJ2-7	TGTGCCAGCAGAACGGGAGGCGAGCAGTACTTC	CASRTGGEQYF
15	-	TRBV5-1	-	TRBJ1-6	TGCGCCAGCAGCTTGGATGGCAGGGTGGATTCACCCCTCCACTTT	CASSLDGRVDSPLHF
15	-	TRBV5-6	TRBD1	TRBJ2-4	TGTGCCAGCAGCTACCGGGACAGGGTCAAAAACATTCAGTACTTC	CASSYRDRVKNIQYF